This T cell receptor beta chain stems from a study of T-cell memory formation after mild COVID-19. Study as a whole: Clustering of TCRs was largely donor specific.

Regarding the study as a whole: CD4+ contracting clones were found mainly in CM and EM, and CD8+ ones in EMRA. Among clones peaking at day 37 in the second wave, SARS-CoV-2 specificity remained unconfirmed.

The V gene end was trimmed by 6 bases and the J gene end by 3 bases; junction bases not matched to a gene: 9. The CDR3 contains 16 residues. From the 5' RACE reads, TCRdb called clonotypes with MiXCR, one entry per CDR3 protein. The sample contains hundreds of thousands of distinct CDR3 sequences, 15% to 20% of which appear only once. This clonotype was counted a few times. Its antigen is unknown. This TCR derives from a man between 18 and 29 years old who had mild COVID-19 (a few samples of this study predate the infection). Cell type and time point are not known. Sequencing was carried out using PBMCs or a T cell subset sorted from them (not recorded which). This chain connects TRBV12-3 or TRBV12-4 to TRBJ1-2, with TRBD1 identical over 11 bases. The DNA for the CDR3 is TGTGCCAGCAGAATAGTTCGGACAGGGGGCCACTATGGCTACACCTTC. It encodes CASRIVRTGGHYGYTF.